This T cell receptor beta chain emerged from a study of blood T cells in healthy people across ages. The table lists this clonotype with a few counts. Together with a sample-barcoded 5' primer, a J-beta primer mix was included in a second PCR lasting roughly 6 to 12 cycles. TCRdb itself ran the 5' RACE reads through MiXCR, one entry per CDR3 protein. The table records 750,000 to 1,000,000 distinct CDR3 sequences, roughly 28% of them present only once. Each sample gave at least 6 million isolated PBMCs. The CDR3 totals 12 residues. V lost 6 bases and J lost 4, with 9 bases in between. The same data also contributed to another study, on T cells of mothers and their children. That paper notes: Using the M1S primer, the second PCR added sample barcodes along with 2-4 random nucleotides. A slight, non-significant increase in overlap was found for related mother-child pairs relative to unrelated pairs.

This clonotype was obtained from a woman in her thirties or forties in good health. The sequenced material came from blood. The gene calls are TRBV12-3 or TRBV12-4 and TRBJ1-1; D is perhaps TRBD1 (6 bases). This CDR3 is CASRTGSTEAFF. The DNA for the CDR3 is TGTGCCAGCAGAACAGGGAGCACTGAAGCTTTCTTT.